This is a list of T cell receptor beta chains from one sample in a study of liver allograft versus peripheral blood T cells. MiXCR, applied by TCRdb to the reads, yields one record per CDR3 protein. The sample consists of around 10,000 distinct CDR3 sequences, 19% of them appearing once. The receptors originated from a human patient who had a liver transplant. The graft donor may be the source of some T cells. The CDR3 runs from the conserved cysteine through the conserved F or W. A D gene is named only where the DNA matches it firmly. Size is stated for part of the rows, as once, few or many counts, or as a class when the clone is expanded.

>TRBJ1-1|TRBV5-4|NA|NA
TGTGCCAGCAGCCTGGACAAGAACACTGAAACTTTCTTT
CASSLDKNTETFF
>TRBJ2-7|TRBV6-1|NA|TRBD1
TGTGCCAGCAGTAGGGACAGGGGATACGAGCAGTACTTC
CASSRDRGYEQYF
>TRBJ2-2|TRBV28|NA|NA
TGTGCCAGCACAGTTGCGAACACCGGGGAGCTGTTTTTT
CASTVANTGELFF
>TRBJ1-2|TRBV6-5|medium-sized|NA
TGTGCCACCAGGCGGAGGGGTGCTAACTATGGCTACACCTTC
CATRRRGANYGYTF
>TRBJ2-5|TRBV11-2|few|NA
TGTGCCAGCAGCTTAGGAGGGCGGCCTAGGGAGACCCAGTACTTC
CASSLGGRPRETQYF
>TRBJ2-1|TRBV7-9|many|TRBD2
TGTGCCAGCAGCTTACCCTCAGCGGGAGTGGGTAATGAGCAGTTCTTC
CASSLPSAGVGNEQFF
>TRBJ1-4|TRBV6-1|medium-sized|NA
TGTGCCAGCAGTGAGAGTGGACAGCCCATGAAAAAACTGTTTTTT
CASSESGQPMKKLFF
>TRBJ2-1|TRBV6-1|medium-sized|NA
TGTGCCAGCAGTGAAGCGGCAGGGTACAATGAGCAGTTCTTC
CASSEAAGYNEQFF
>TRBJ2-3|TRBV12-3/TRBV12-4|few|NA
TGTGCCAGCAGTTCCTCGCTTAGCACAGATACGCAGTATTTT
CASSSSLSTDTQYF
>TRBJ2-1|TRBV28|medium-sized|TRBD2
TGTGCCAGCAGTTCTACTAGCGGGGGAACCTACAATGAGCAGTTCTTC
CASSSTSGGTYNEQFF
>TRBJ2-4|TRBV19|medium-sized|NA
TGTGCCAGTAGTATTTCCCTTGACAGTAACATTCAGTACTTC
CASSISLDSNIQYF
>TRBJ1-1|TRBV14|NA|NA
TGTGCCAGCAGCCAGGCGAGCGGGACTGAAGCTTTCTTT
CASSQASGTEAFF
>TRBJ1-1|TRBV19|medium-sized|NA
TGTGCCTCACGGCGGCAGGGGAACACTGAAGCTTTCTTT
CASRRQGNTEAFF
>TRBJ2-5|TRBV14|NA|NA
TGTGCCAGCAACCGCGGACCCCAAGAGACCCAGTACTTC
CASNRGPQETQYF
>TRBJ1-1|TRBV6-1|NA|TRBD1
TGTGTCAGCAGTAGGCAGGGGGCCAACACTGAAGCTTTCTTT
CVSSRQGANTEAFF
>TRBJ1-3|TRBV9|NA|NA
TGTGCCAGCAGCCGGGAACCAGCAGTCAGTCTGGGCTCTGGAAACACCATATATTTT
CASSREPAVSLGSGNTIYF
>TRBJ2-1|TRBV6-2/TRBV6-3|medium-sized|TRBD2
TGTGCCAGCAGTTACATCCCCCCTGCTAGCGGGAACTACAATGAGCAGTTCTTC
CASSYIPPASGNYNEQFF
>TRBJ1-5|TRBV10-2|NA|NA
TGCGCCAGCACCGGCCAGGGCTCCCAGCCCCAGCATTTT
CASTGQGSQPQHF
>TRBJ1-5|TRBV19|medium-sized|NA
TGTGCCAGTAGTATAGAACAGGGTGGTCAGCCCCAGCATTTT
CASSIEQGGQPQHF
>TRBJ2-1|TRBV19|medium-sized|TRBD1
TGTGCCAGTAGTATTTTGACTTGGACAGGGGAAAATGAGCAGTTCTTC
CASSILTWTGENEQFF
>TRBJ2-3|TRBV20-1|NA|NA
TGCAGTGCTAGCCAGCGGGATACGCAGTATTTT
CSASQRDTQYF
>TRBJ2-7|TRBV28|NA|TRBD2
TGTGCCAGCAGTTCTCCTGGGACTAGCGGAACCTACGAGCAGTACTTC
CASSSPGTSGTYEQYF
>TRBJ1-1|TRBV12-3/TRBV12-4|NA|NA
TGTGCCAGCAGCCGCCGCCTAGGGTCGCGCGGGAAAGCTTTCTTT
CASSRRLGSRGKAFF
>TRBJ2-2|TRBV12-5|NA|NA
TGTGCTAGTGGTTTGTCCGGGGAGCTGTTTTTT
CASGLSGELFF
>TRBJ2-1|TRBV6-6|medium-sized|NA
TGTGCCAGCGGGGACCAATTCGATGAGCAGTTCTTC
CASGDQFDEQFF
>TRBJ2-7|TRBV10-1|few|TRBD2
TGCGCCAGCAGTGACACTAGCGGGAAAACCTACGAGCAGTACTTC
CASSDTSGKTYEQYF
>TRBJ1-1|TRBV30|few|TRBD1
TGTGCCTGGAGCAGGGGGACCGGGACAGCGAACACTGAAGCTTTCTTT
CAWSRGTGTANTEAFF
>TRBJ2-3|TRBV6-5|medium-sized|NA
TGTGCCACCCTTGGGCCATCAGATACGCAGTATTTT
CATLGPSDTQYF
>TRBJ1-4|TRBV6-2/TRBV6-3|many|TRBD1
TGTGCCAGCAGTGAAGGACAGGGAAATGAAAAACTGTTTTTT
CASSEGQGNEKLFF
>TRBJ1-1|TRBV28|NA|NA
TGTGCCAGCAGATCGGACAGAACGATGAACACTGAAGCTTTCTTT
CASRSDRTMNTEAFF
>TRBJ2-7|TRBV20-1|NA|TRBD2
TGCAGTGCTAGAAACTATGTGTGGGACTACCATAGGGAGCAGTACTTC
CSARNYVWDYHREQYF
>TRBJ2-4|TRBV24-1|once|NA
TGTGCCACCAGCGAAGCCTTGGGTGCCAAAAACATTCAGTACTTC
CATSEALGAKNIQYF
>TRBJ2-4|TRBV6-2/TRBV6-3|many|NA
TGTGCCTCAGGACTAGCCAAAAACATTCAGTACTTC
CASGLAKNIQYF
>TRBJ2-7|TRBV19|few|NA
TGTGCCAGTAGTCCGCGGGCCGGGGCCAACGAGCAGTACTTC
CASSPRAGANEQYF
>TRBJ1-2|TRBV18|medium-sized|TRBD1
TGTGCCAGCTCACCAGGTAAGGACAGGGCGAACAGAGATGGCTACACCTTC
CASSPGKDRANRDGYTF
>TRBJ1-1|TRBV24-1|many|NA
TGTGCCACCAGTGGCCGGCAGAACACTGAAGCTTTCTTT
CATSGRQNTEAFF
>TRBJ2-2|TRBV24-1|medium-sized|NA
TGTGCCACCAGTGATCCCCCGGGCCCGGGGGGCGCCTCTAAACCCGGGGAGCTGTTTTTT
CATSDPPGPGGASKPGELFF
>TRBJ1-6|TRBV19|NA|NA
TGTGCCAGTAGTGGGGCGGGGATGGTTGGGGATTCACCCCTCCACTTT
CASSGAGMVGDSPLHF
>TRBJ2-1|TRBV6-1|many|NA
TGTGCCAGCAGTCAGGGGATCAATGAGCAGTTCTTC
CASSQGINEQFF
>TRBJ2-1|TRBV20-1|few|TRBD1
TGCAGTGCTAGAGACCCGGGGACAGGGAAGGATGAGCAGTTCTTC
CSARDPGTGKDEQFF
>TRBJ2-1|TRBV28|medium-sized|TRBD2
TGTGCCAGCAGTCATGGGACTAGCGGGATATTGGGGCACTCCTACAATGAGCAGTTCTTC
CASSHGTSGILGHSYNEQFF
>TRBJ1-2|TRBV28|medium-sized|NA
TGTGCCATCCGCCCTTCGGGGTCGCCCTATGGCTACACCTTC
CAIRPSGSPYGYTF
>TRBJ2-7|TRBV29-1|medium-sized|TRBD2
TGCAGCGTTGAAGATCGCCTACTAGCGAGGAGCGAGCAGTACTTC
CSVEDRLLARSEQYF